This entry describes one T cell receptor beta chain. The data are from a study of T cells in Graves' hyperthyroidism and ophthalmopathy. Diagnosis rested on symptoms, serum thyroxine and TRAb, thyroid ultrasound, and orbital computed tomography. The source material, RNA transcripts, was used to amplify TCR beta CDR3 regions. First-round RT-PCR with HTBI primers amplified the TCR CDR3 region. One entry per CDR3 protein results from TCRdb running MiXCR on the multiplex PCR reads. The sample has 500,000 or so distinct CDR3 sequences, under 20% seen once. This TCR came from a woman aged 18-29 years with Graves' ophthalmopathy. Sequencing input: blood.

Here the CDR3 reads CSARSPSSYEQYF. The CDR3 nucleotides are TGCAGTGCTAGATCGCCGAGCTCCTACGAGCAGTACTTC. The gene calls are TRBV20-1 and TRBJ2-7; no clear D. In germline, CDR1 is DFQATT, CDR2 SNEGSKA (reference sequence). The CDR3 sequence is 13 residues long. V lost 2 bases and J lost 0, with 8 bases in between.